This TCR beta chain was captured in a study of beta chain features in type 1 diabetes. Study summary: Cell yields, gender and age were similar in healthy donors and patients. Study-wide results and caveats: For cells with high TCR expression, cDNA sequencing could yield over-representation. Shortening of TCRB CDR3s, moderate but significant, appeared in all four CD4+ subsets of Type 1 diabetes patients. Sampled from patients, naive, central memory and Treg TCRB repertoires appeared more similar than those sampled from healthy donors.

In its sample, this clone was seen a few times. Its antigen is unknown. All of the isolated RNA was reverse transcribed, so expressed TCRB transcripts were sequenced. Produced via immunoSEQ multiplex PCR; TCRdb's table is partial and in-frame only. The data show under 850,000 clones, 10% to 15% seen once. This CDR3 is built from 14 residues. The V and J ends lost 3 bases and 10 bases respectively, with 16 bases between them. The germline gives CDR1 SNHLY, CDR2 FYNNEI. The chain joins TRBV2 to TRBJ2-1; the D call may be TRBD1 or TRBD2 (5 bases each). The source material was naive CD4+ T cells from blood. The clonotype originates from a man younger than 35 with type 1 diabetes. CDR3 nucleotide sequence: TGTGCCAGCAGTGACCGGGACGTTGGTCTAGAGCAGTTCTTC. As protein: CASSDRDVGLEQFF.